What follows are 21 T cell receptor beta chains derived from one specimen sequenced in a study of cytomegalovirus exposure and HLA in healthy donors. Clones were sequenced by immunoSEQ multiplex PCR, and TCRdb holds only the in-frame ones, with some missing. The sample includes 150,000 to 200,000 clones, roughly 85% of them seen just once. The sequenced sample consisted of PBMCs. These receptors originate from a man younger than 30 in good health and CMV-seropositive.

V gene TRBV28 combines with J gene TRBJ2-1, with 9 bases aligning to TRBD2. Germline V CDR1 and CDR2: MDHEN, SYDVKM. With 3 bases clipped from V and 1 base from J, the junction kept 4 bases outside the gene matches. The CDR3 is 16 amino acids. As DNA, the CDR3 is TGTGCCAGCAGTTTTGGCGGGGGGGCGTCCTACAATGAGCAGTTCTTC. This sequence encodes CASSFGGGASYNEQFF.

The CDR3 DNA reads as TGCGCCAGCAGCTGGGGACAGGGGGCAGATAATTCACCCCTCCACTTT. It yields the protein CASSWGQGADNSPLHF. The genes are TRBV5-1 and TRBJ1-6; TRBD1 matches at 12 bases. CDR1 and CDR2 from the germline V gene are SGHRS and YFSETQ. This CDR3 spans 16 amino acids. V shed 3 bases, J shed 5 bases, and the junction held 3 bases outside the gene matches. Variable domain in full (rest from reference TRBV5-1 and TRBJ1-6): KAGVTQTPRYLIKTRGQQVTLSCSPISGHRSVSWYQQTPGQGLQFLFEYFSETQRNKGNFPGRFSGRQFSNSRSEMNVSTLELGDSALYLCASSWGQGADNSPLHFGNGTRLTVT.

This sequence joins TRBV7-8 and TRBJ2-7; 12 nucleotides line up with TRBD2. CDR1 and CDR2 (germline): SGHVS, FQNEAQ. V dropped 5 bases and J dropped 3; count of bases not matched to a gene: 11. The length of the CDR3 is 17 residues. The CDR3 DNA follows: TGTGCCAGCAGCCCAAGACTAGCGGGGGCCCGTCTCTACGAGCAGTACTTC. As protein: CASSPRLAGARLYEQYF.

This clone was picked up one time. The chain carries TRBV5-4 and TRBJ1-4; no firm D call. The germline V and J ends were trimmed by 4 bases and 0 bases, with 10 bases remaining between them. The germline gives CDR1 SGHNT, CDR2 YYREEE (reference sequence). The CDR3 extends over 15 amino acids. In DNA form, the CDR3 reads TGTGCCAGCAGCCCCGGGAGAGCAACTAATGAAAAACTGTTTTTT. It is translated as CASSPGRATNEKLFF.

The chain carries TRBV10-3 and TRBJ1-5, with D unclear. Germline V lookup: CDR1 ENHRY, CDR2 SYGVKD. The CDR3 totals 13 residues. V lost 2 bases, J lost 7 bases, and 9 bases lay in between. The CDR3 here is CAISEAVKQPQHF. Written as DNA, the CDR3 is TGTGCCATCAGTGAGGCAGTCAAGCAGCCCCAGCATTTT.

The chain has TRBV9 and TRBJ2-3; D is ambiguous. Trimming took 0 bases from V and 2 from J, leaving 13 bases between them. The germline V gene encodes CDR1 SGDLS and CDR2 YYNGEE. The CDR3 loop spans 16 amino acids. The CDR3 protein is CASSVDISAATDTQYF. CDR3 nucleotides: TGTGCCAGCAGCGTAGACATCTCGGCGGCCACAGATACGCAGTATTTT.

The chain joins TRBV25-1 to TRBJ1-2, with 8 bases identical to TRBD1. The CDR3 extends over 16 amino acids. Germline assignment: CDR1 MGHDK and CDR2 SYGVNS. V dropped 3 bases and J dropped 0; count of bases not matched to a gene: 6. The CDR3: CASSDPMTGANYGYTF. CDR3 coding DNA: TGTGCCAGCAGTGACCCGATGACAGGGGCTAACTATGGCTACACCTTC.

V and J are TRBV5-1 and TRBJ1-1; 7 bases match TRBD1. The junction had 3 bases not matched to a gene; V was cut back by 1 base and J by 3 bases. The CDR3 extends over 14 amino acids. Germline V CDR1 and CDR2: SGHRS, YFSETQ. The CDR3 nucleotides read TGCGCCAGCAGCTTGCTTACAGGGGACACTGAAGCTTTCTTT. Translating it yields CASSLLTGDTEAFF.

The genes are TRBV4-1 and TRBJ2-3; TRBD1 is a possible D gene (5 bases). There are 14 residues in the CDR3. Germline V gene data show CDR1 as MGHRA and CDR2 as YSYEKL. V was cut by 2 bases and J by 1 base, with 7 bases left in between. The CDR3: CASSQIGGTDTQYF. The CDR3 coding sequence is TGCGCCAGCAGCCAAATAGGGGGCACAGATACGCAGTATTTT.

The gene calls are TRBV5-4 and TRBJ1-1, with D possibly being TRBD1 (6 bases). Germline V gene data show CDR1 as SGHNT and CDR2 as YYREEE (reference sequence). V gave up 4 bases and J gave up 2 bases, with 9 bases separating them. The CDR3 consists of 13 residues. CDR3 protein: CASSPTGNTEAFF. In DNA, the CDR3 is TGTGCCAGCAGCCCGACAGGAAACACTGAAGCTTTCTTT.

The rearrangement links TRBV6-6 to TRBJ2-4; tentatively, D is TRBD2 (5 bases). This CDR3 has 16 amino acids. V shed 1 base and J shed 9 bases, with 19 bases lying between them. Germline CDR1 and CDR2: MNHNY and SVGAGI (reference sequence). For the CDR3, the DNA is TGTGCCAGCAGTTACTGCGTGACGGGAACCGAATGCATTCAGTACTTC. Its protein is CASSYCVTGTECIQYF.

This rearrangement joins TRBV15 to TRBJ2-7, with 11 bases aligning to TRBD1. This CDR3 has 15 residues. From germline, CDR1 is LNHNV and CDR2 YYDKDF (reference sequence). After removal of 6 bases from V and 5 bases from J, the junction contained 9 bases not matched to a gene. The CDR3 DNA is TGTGCCACCAGGGACCCCGGGACAGGGGGTAACGAGCAGTACTTC. It yields the protein CATRDPGTGGNEQYF.

Comments on this clone: Within the sample, other DNA sequences also encode this same CDR3. The chain couples TRBV7-9 to TRBJ2-7; TRBD1 is a possible D gene (5 bases). V was cut by 5 bases and J by 0 bases, with 8 bases left in between. The length of the CDR3 is 13 residues. The germline CDR1 and CDR2 sequences are SEHNR and FQNEAQ (reference sequence). CDR3 DNA: TGTGCCAGCAGCCTTGACAGCTCCTACGAGCAGTACTTC. Protein sequence: CASSLDSSYEQYF.

This sequence joins TRBV21-1 and TRBJ2-7; the table gives TRBD2 as D, unverified against the DNA. TRBV21-1 is marked as a pseudogene. This CDR3 has 16 residues. The CDR3 reads CASSKIGGREDYEQYF. The CDR3 DNA follows: TGTGCCAGCAGCAAAATTGGCGGGAGGGAAGACTACGAGCAGTACTTC.

This sequence joins TRBV9 and TRBJ2-7, with TRBD1 as a possible D gene (6 bases). This CDR3 is 15 amino acids long. The germline V gene has CDR1 SGDLS and CDR2 YYNGEE. The germline V and J ends were trimmed by 0 bases and 3 bases, with 13 bases remaining between them. The CDR3: CASSVEGHPSYEQYF. CDR3 nucleotide sequence: TGTGCCAGCAGCGTAGAGGGACACCCGAGCTACGAGCAGTACTTC.

This clone showed up just once. The J gene is TRBJ2-2, the V gene TRBV7-9, with D tentatively TRBD1 (5 bases). The germline CDR1 and CDR2 sequences are SEHNR and FQNEAQ (reference sequence). Trimming took 2 bases from V and 5 from J, leaving 12 bases between them. The CDR3 spans 15 residues. The CDR3 DNA reads as TGTGCCAGCAGCTTAACGCAGGGAAGAACCGGGGAGCTGTTTTTT. Its protein product is CASSLTQGRTGELFF.

This chain joins TRBV5-6 and TRBJ2-7; a possible D gene is TRBD1 (6 bases). V was shortened by 2 bases and J by 2 bases, with 8 bases between the two germline ends. This CDR3 has 13 amino acids. From germline, CDR1 is SGHDT and CDR2 YYEEEE. CDR3 bases: TGTGCCAGCAGCTTTCAGGGGACCTACGAGCAGTACTTC. Translated: CASSFQGTYEQYF.

The gene calls are TRBV2 and TRBJ1-5; D remains unclear. Deletions cut 2 bases from V and 0 bases from J, with 5 bases between. Germline V gene lookup returns CDR1 SNHLY and CDR2 FYNNEI. The CDR3 length is 14 residues. CDR3 sequence: CASSEWLSNQPQHF. The CDR3 DNA is TGTGCCAGCAGTGAATGGCTTAGCAATCAGCCCCAGCATTTT.

The chain recombines TRBV6-6 with TRBJ2-5; 14 positions match TRBD2. The CDR3 sequence is 13 residues long. Germline CDR1 and CDR2: MNHNY and SVGAGI (reference sequence). V lost 10 bases and J lost 4; bases outside the gene matches: 2. CDR3 protein: CATGTSGRETQYF. In nucleotides, the CDR3 is TGTGCCACCGGGACTAGCGGGAGAGAGACCCAGTACTTC.

The chain recombines TRBV18 with TRBJ2-3, with D possibly TRBD2 on 6 matching bases. V gave up 9 bases and J gave up 4 bases, with 20 bases separating them. The CDR3 is made up of 15 amino acids. Germline V CDR1 and CDR2: KGHSH, LQKENI. CDR3 coding DNA: TGTGCCAGTTCTCCTCTAGCGAGGGCGGCAGATACGCAGTATTTT. Translation gives CASSPLARAADTQYF.

V is TRBV4-1 and J is TRBJ2-5, with D maybe TRBD2 (8 bases). The CDR3 contains 20 residues. The germline CDR1 and CDR2 sequences are MGHRA and YSYEKL. With 4 bases removed from V and 1 base from J, the gap between germline ends came to 28 bases. The CDR3 protein is CASSPFGGTAGAPRQETQYF. DNA of the CDR3: TGCGCCAGCAGCCCTTTCGGAGGGACAGCGGGGGCCCCCCGCCAAGAGACCCAGTACTTC.